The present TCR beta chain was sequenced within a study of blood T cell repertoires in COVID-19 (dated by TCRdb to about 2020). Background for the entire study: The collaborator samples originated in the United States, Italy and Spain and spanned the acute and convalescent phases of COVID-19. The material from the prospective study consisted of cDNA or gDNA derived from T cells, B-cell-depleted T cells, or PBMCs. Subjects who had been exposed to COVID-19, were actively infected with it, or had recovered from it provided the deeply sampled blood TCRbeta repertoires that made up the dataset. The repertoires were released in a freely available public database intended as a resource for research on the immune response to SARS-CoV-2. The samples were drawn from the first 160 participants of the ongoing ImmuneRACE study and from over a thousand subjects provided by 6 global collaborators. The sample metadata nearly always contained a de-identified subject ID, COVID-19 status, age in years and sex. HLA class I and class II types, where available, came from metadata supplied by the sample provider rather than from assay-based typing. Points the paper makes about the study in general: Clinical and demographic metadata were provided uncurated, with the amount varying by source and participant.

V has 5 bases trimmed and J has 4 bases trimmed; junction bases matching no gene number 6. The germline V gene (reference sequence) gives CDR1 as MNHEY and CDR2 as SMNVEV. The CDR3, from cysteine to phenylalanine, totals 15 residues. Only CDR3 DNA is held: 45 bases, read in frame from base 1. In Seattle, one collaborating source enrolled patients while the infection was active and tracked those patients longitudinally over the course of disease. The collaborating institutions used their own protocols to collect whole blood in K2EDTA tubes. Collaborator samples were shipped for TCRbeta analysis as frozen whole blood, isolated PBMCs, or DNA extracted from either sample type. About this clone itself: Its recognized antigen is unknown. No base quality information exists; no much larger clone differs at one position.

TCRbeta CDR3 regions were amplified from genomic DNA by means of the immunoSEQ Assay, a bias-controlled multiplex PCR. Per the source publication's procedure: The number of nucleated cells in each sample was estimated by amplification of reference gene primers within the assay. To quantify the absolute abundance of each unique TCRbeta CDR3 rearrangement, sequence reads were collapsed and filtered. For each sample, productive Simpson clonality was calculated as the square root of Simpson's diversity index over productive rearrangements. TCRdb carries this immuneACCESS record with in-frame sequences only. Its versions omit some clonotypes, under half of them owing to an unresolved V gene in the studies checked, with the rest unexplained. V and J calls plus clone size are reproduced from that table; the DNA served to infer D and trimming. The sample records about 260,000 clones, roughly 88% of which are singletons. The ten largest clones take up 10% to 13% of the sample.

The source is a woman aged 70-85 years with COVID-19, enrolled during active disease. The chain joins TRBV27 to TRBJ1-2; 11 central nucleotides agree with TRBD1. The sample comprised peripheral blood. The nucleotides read TGTGCCAGCAGTCAACAGGGACAGGGGGTCTATGGCTACACCTTC. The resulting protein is CASSQQGQGVYGYTF.